A selection of T cell receptor beta chains follows, all from one sample in a study of naive and memory T cell subsets. TCRdb re-derived calls from the UMI-ligation and nested PCR reads in MiXCR, one entry per CDR3 protein. The sample has tens of thousands of distinct CDR3 sequences, roughly 9.6% seen once; the top ten hold 3.5% to 5%. The sample here was skin, taken from a tuberculin skin test site. These receptors were collected from an adult in good health. Each CDR3 is given with its conserved first and last residue. A D gene is named only where the DNA matches it firmly. The size field is filled for only some rows; it gives once, few, many or a size class.

>TRBJ2-3|TRBV13|TRBD2|.
TGTGCCAGCAGCTTAGCGGGGGGGCCACGAGCGACAGATACGCAGTATTTT
CASSLAGGPRATDTQYF
>TRBJ2-3|TRBV5-1|TRBD1|many
TGCGCCAGCAGCACCGGGACAGGGTCAGATACGCAGTATTTT
CASSTGTGSDTQYF
>TRBJ1-1|TRBV3-1|.|.
TGTGCCAGCAGCCAACATGGTGGGGGGAAAGGGACTGAAGCTTTCTTT
CASSQHGGGKGTEAFF
>TRBJ2-7|TRBV3-1|TRBD2|.
TGTGCCAGCAGCCAAACTAGCGGGGGGGCAGAAGAGCAGTACTTC
CASSQTSGGAEEQYF
>TRBJ1-5|TRBV20-1|.|many
TGCAGTGCTCTTGGACGGGTTAATCAGCCCCAGCATTTT
CSALGRVNQPQHF
>TRBJ2-3|TRBV20-1|TRBD2|many
TGCAGTGCTAGACCCTCCTCCGGGACTAGCGGCACAGATACGCAGTATTTT
CSARPSSGTSGTDTQYF
>TRBJ2-3|TRBV20-1|TRBD2|.
TGCAGTGCTACTCGGACTAGCGGGAGGACAGATACGCAGTATTTT
CSATRTSGRTDTQYF
>TRBJ2-7|TRBV12-3/TRBV12-4|TRBD2|.
TGTGCCAGCAGTCCTAGCGGTGTAAGGAGCGAGCAGTACTTC
CASSPSGVRSEQYF
>TRBJ2-4|TRBV11-2|TRBD1|many
TGTGCCAGCAGCTTAGTCGGGACAGGGGACCAAAACATTCAGTACTTC
CASSLVGTGDQNIQYF
>TRBJ1-3|TRBV7-6|.|few
TGTGCCAGCAGCCCACAGGGCTCTGGAAACACCATATATTTT
CASSPQGSGNTIYF
>TRBJ2-7|TRBV7-2|TRBD2|many
TGTGCCAGCAGCCCCAATTTAGCGGGGGAGCAGTACTTC
CASSPNLAGEQYF
>TRBJ2-3|TRBV7-9|TRBD2|many
TGTGCCAGCAGCCCCCTAGCGGGGGGGCCGAGTAGGCCAGATACGCAGTATTTT
CASSPLAGGPSRPDTQYF
>TRBJ1-1|TRBV7-9|.|.
TGTGCCAGCAGCTTAGCAAAGGGGCATACTGAAGCTTTCTTT
CASSLAKGHTEAFF
>TRBJ1-1|TRBV20-1|.|.
TGCAGTGCTAGCAGCGCTTCATACACTGAAGCTTTCTTT
CSASSASYTEAFF
>TRBJ2-5|TRBV5-1|.|.
TGCGCCAGCAGCAGTCCGGGACCGGAAGAGACCCAGTACTTC
CASSSPGPEETQYF
>TRBJ2-7|TRBV16|.|few
TGTGCCAGCAGCCATGGGCGGGGTAGCGACCCTCCGGAGCAGTACTTC
CASSHGRGSDPPEQYF
>TRBJ2-7|TRBV6-6|.|many
TGTGCCAGCAGTTACGGAGTACAGGGTAACGAGCAGTACTTC
CASSYGVQGNEQYF